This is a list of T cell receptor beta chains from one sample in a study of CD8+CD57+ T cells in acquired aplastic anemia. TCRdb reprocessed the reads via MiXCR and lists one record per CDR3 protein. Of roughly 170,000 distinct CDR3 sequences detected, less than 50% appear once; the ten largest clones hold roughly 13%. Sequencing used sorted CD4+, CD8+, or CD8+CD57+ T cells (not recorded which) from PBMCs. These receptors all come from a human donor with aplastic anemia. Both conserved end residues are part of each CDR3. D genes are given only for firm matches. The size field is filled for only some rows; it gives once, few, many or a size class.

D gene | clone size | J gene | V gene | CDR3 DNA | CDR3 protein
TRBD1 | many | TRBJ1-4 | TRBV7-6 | TGTGCCAGCGGCCTCGACAGGGGTGGAAAAACTGTTTTT | CASGLDRGGKTVF
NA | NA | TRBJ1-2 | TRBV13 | TGTGCCAGCAGTTTAGGGTTGGACTATGGCTACACCTTC | CASSLGLDYGYTF
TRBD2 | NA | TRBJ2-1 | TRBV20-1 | TGCAGTGCGCCACTAGCGGGGGGGCCAGGGGAGCAGTTCTTC | CSAPLAGGPGEQFF
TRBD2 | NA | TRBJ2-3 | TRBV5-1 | TGCGCCAGCAGCGGTGGACTAGACACGAGCACAGATACGCAGTATTTT | CASSGGLDTSTDTQYF
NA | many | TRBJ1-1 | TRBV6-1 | TGTGCCAGCCAGGCGGGACAACCTAACACTGAAGCTTTCTTT | CASQAGQPNTEAFF
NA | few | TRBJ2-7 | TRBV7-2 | TGTGCCAGCAGCTTAGCAGGGGTCGGGACCTACGAGCAGTACTTC | CASSLAGVGTYEQYF
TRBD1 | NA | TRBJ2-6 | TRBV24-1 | TGTGCCACCAGTGATTTGCGGGGACAGGGGAACTCTGGGGCCAACGTCCTGACTTTC | CATSDLRGQGNSGANVLTF
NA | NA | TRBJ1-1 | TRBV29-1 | TGCAGCGTTGGACTTAGGAGCACTGAAGCTTTCTTT | CSVGLRSTEAFF
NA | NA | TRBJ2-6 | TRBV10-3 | TGTGCCATCGGGGTATCTGGGGCCAACGTCCTGACTTTC | CAIGVSGANVLTF
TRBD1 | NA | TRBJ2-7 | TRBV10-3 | TGTGCCATCAGTGGGACAGGGGGCGTTTGGAACGAGCAGTACTTC | CAISGTGGVWNEQYF
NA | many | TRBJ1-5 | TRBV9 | TGTGCCTCTGCTAGGGGGGGGGGCCCTAGCAATCAGCCCCAGCATTTT | CASARGGGPSNQPQHF
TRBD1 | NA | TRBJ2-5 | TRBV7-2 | TGTGCCAGCAGCAAGGGACAGGATGGGGAGACCCAGTACTTC | CASSKGQDGETQYF
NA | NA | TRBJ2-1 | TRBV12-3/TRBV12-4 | TGTGCCGGCAGTTTAGCCAATGAGCAGTTCTTC | CAGSLANEQFF
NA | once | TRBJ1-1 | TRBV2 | TGTGCCAGCAGTGAAAGGAGGCAGGGGAACACTGAAGCTTTCTTT | CASSERRQGNTEAFF
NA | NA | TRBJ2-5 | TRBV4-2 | TGTGCCAGCAGCCAAGATCTGGGGGGCGCTGGGATAAGGACCCAGTACTTC | CASSQDLGGAGIRTQYF
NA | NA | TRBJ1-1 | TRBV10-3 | TGTGCCATCAGTTGGGACAACACTGAAGCTTTCTTT | CAISWDNTEAFF
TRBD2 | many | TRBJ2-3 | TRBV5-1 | TGCGCCAGCAGCTCGAACAGCGGGGGCATAGATACGCAGTATTTT | CASSSNSGGIDTQYF
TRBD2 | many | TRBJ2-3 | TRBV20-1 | TGCAGTGCTCAAGCGGGGGCGAGAACAGATACGCAGTATTTT | CSAQAGARTDTQYF
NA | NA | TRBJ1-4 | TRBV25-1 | TGTGCCTGGAGTGTACCCGGTAGCTGGCGGGGTGAAAAACTGTTTTTT | CAWSVPGSWRGEKLFF
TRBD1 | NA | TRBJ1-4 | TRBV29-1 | TGCGGCGCCCGAGGGACAGCGGAGAATGAAAAACTGTCTTTT | CGARGTAENEKLSF
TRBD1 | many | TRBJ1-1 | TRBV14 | TGTGCCAGCAGCCGCGGACAGGCGAACACTGAAGCTTTCTTT | CASSRGQANTEAFF
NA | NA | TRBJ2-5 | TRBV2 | TGTGCCAGCAGGTCCAACCCACGAGAAGAGACCCAGTACTTC | CASRSNPREETQYF
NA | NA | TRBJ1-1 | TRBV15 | TGTGCCACCGTTAAGGGTAACACTGAAGCTTTCTTT | CATVKGNTEAFF
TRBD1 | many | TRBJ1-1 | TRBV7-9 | TGTGCCAGCAGCTTTGCGGGGACAGGGGAATCTGAAGCTTTCTTT | CASSFAGTGESEAFF
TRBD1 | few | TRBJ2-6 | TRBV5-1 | TGCGCCAGCAGCTTGGGGGGGACAGGGCCGAGCTCTGGGGCCAACGTCCTGACTTTC | CASSLGGTGPSSGANVLTF
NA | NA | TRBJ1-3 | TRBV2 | TGTGCCAGCAGTGAAGGGCGGAGCCACTCTGGAAACACCATATATTTT | CASSEGRSHSGNTIYF
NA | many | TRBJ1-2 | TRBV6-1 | TGTGCCAGCTCACAAAGGGAGGTGGGCACCTATGGCTACACCTTC | CASSQREVGTYGYTF
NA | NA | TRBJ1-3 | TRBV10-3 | TGTGCCATCAGGGACACTACCTCTGGAAACACCATATATTTT | CAIRDTTSGNTIYF
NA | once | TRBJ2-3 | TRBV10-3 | TGTGCCGCTTCAGGGTGTTCCCCGGATACGCAGTATTTC | CAASGCSPDTQYF
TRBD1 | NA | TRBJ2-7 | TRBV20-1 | TGCAGTGACAGGGACAGGGGGCGTTACGAGCAGTACTTC | CSDRDRGRYEQYF
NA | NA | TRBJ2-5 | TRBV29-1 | TGCAGCGTTGAAGCGCACGGGGCGGAGACCCAGTACTTC | CSVEAHGAETQYF
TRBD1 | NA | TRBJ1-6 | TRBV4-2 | TGTGCCAGCAGCCAAGAGGGAATCGGACAGGGCTATTCACCCCTCCACTTT | CASSQEGIGQGYSPLHF
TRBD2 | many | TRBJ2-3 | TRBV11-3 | TGTGCCAGTAAGCTAGCGGGGGACACAGATACGCAGTATTTT | CASKLAGDTDTQYF
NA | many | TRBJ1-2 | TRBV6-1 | TGTGCCAGCAGTGACGGCGTCTATGGCTACACCTTC | CASSDGVYGYTF
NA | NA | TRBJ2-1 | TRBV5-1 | TGCGCCAGCAGCCTCTACCCGGACCTGGCCCTAGAGTTCTTC | CASSLYPDLALEFF
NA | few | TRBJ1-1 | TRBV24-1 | TGTGCCACCAGTTCTGCTCTGAACACTGAAGCTTTCTTT | CATSSALNTEAFF
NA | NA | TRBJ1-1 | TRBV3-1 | TGTGCCAGCAGCCAATTCGACAGGAACACTGAAGCTTTCTTT | CASSQFDRNTEAFF
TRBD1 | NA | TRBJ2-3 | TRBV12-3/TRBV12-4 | TGTGCCAGCAGTCGAACCACAGGGGGTGGTTCGGATACGCAGTATTTT | CASSRTTGGGSDTQYF
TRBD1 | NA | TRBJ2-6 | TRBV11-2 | TGTGCCAGCAGCGCTGGAGGGCCCGGGACAGGGCTAAGTGGGGCCAACGTCCTGACTTTC | CASSAGGPGTGLSGANVLTF
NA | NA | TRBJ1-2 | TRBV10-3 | TGTGCCATCAGTGAGAACGACGGCTATGGCTACACCTTC | CAISENDGYGYTF
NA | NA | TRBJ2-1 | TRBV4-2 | TGTGCCAGCAGCCAAGACCTGTTGGGGGCCGTCTACAATGAGCAGTTCTTC | CASSQDLLGAVYNEQFF
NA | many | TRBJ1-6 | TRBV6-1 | TGTGCCAGCAACCAGGGCAGGGGTAACTATAATTCACCCCTCCACTTT | CASNQGRGNYNSPLHF
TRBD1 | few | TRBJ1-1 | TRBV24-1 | TGTGCCACCAGTGACCCGACAGGGTCGAACACTGAAGCTTTCTTT | CATSDPTGSNTEAFF
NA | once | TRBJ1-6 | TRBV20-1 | TGCAGTGCTAGAGTAGGGAGTTCACCCCTCCACTTT | CSARVGSSPLHF
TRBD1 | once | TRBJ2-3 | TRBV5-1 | TGCGCCAGCAGCAAAGGGACAGGCACCTCTAGCACAGATACGCAGTATTTT | CASSKGTGTSSTDTQYF
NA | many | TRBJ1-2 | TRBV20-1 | TGCAGTGCTGAGTCGCATGGGGACTATGGCTACACCTTC | CSAESHGDYGYTF
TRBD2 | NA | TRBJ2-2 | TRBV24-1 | TGTGCCAGCAGTTTATCCTCTGGGACTAGAGCCGGGGAGCTGTTTTTT | CASSLSSGTRAGELFF
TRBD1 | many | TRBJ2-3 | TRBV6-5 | TGTGCCAGCAGTTACGTCCTGGGACAGGGATATACGCAGTATTTT | CASSYVLGQGYTQYF